The following is a TCR beta chain sequence with its context. Its specificity is unknown. TCRdb reprocessed the RT-PCR reads via MiXCR and lists one record per CDR3 protein. The data show about 570,000 distinct CDR3 sequences, 11% seen once. The CDR3 consists of 15 residues. The V gene end was trimmed by 11 bases and the J gene end by 1 base; junction bases not matched to a gene: 10. These data are taken from a study of response to subunit inactivated influenza vaccine. Study-wide results and caveats: T cells newly recruited by each seasonal influenza vaccination are few, the authors suggested.

In addition, the sample was reused for a study of T cells expressing NK-cell markers. That report adds: The authors made TCR beta cDNA libraries by 5'RACE template switching. This switching added a universal primer site and UMIs. Just one sequenced donor of eight was HCMV-seronegative, while seven were seropositive.

The source of this sequence is a man in his fifties or sixties who received an inactivated influenza vaccine. Material: PBMCs from blood, obtained on the day of vaccination. The J gene is TRBJ2-2, the V gene TRBV12-3 or TRBV12-4, with TRBD2 matching 7 bases. CDR3: CALQPGEGNTGELFF. The CDR3 DNA sequence: TGTGCCCTCCAGCCGGGGGAGGGGAACACCGGGGAGCTGTTTTTT.